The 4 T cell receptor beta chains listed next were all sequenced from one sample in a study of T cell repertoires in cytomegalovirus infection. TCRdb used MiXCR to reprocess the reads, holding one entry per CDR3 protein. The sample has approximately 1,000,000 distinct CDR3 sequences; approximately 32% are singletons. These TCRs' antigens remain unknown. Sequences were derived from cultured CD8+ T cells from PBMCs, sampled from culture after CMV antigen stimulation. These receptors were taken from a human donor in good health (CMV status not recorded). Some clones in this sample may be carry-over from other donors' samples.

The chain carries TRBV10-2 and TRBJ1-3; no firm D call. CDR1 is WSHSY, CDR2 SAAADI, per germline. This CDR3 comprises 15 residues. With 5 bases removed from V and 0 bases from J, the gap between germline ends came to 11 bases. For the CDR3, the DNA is TGCGCCAGCAGTCAAATGACCATCTCTGGAAACACCATATATTTT. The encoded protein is CASSQMTISGNTIYF.

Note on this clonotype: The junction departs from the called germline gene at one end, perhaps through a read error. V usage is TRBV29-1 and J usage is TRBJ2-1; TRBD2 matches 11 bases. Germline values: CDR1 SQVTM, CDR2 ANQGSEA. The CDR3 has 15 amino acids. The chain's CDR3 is CSVVAGLAGYDEQFF. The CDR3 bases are TGCAGCGTTGTGGCTGGACTAGCGGGCTACGATGAGCAGTTCTTC.

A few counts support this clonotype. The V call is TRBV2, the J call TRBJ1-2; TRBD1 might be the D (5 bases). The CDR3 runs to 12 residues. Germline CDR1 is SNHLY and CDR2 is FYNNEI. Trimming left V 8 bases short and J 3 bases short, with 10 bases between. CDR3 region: CASGAGHYGYTF. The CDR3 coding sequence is TGTGCCAGCGGGGCAGGGCACTATGGCTACACCTTC.

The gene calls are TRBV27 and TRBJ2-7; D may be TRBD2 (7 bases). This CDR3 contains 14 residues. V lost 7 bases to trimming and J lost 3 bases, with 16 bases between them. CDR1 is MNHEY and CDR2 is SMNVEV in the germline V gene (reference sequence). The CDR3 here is CASTPRGAIYEQYF. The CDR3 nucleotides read TGTGCCAGCACCCCCCGGGGGGCCATCTACGAGCAGTACTTC.